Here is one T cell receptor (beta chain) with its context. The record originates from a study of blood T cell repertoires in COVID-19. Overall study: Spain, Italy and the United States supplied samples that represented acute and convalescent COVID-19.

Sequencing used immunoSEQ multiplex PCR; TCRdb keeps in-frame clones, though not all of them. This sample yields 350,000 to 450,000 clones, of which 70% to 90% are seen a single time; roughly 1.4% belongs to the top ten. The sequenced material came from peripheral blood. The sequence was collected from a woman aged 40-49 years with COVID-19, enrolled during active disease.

The CDR3 nucleotides read TGTGCCAGCTCCGCAACGGGACAGCCTAATTCACCCCTCCACTTT. It specifies CASSATGQPNSPLHF. The chain carries TRBV18 and TRBJ1-6; 7 bases agree with TRBD1. This CDR3 is 15 amino acids long. The junction had 8 bases not matched to a gene; V was cut back by 6 bases and J by 6 bases. CDR1 KGHSH and CDR2 LQKENI come from the germline V gene.